The sequence of this T cell receptor (beta chain) was determined in a study of cytomegalovirus exposure and HLA in healthy donors. This CDR3 contains 17 residues. The V gene end was trimmed by 0 bases and the J gene end by 6 bases; junction bases not matched to a gene: 9. Germline CDR1 is LNHDA and CDR2 is SQIVND (reference sequence). Study-level points and caveats: Fewer N-insertions (relative to the roughly 720-donor mean) were reportedly seen in an Asian-associated ancestry cluster in a later analysis. Analysis was performed later, and it showed HLA-associated TCR beta chains to be more clonally expanded than equally common others.

Note on this clone: Antigen specificity is unknown.

The PCR had 60 Vbeta and 13 Jbeta primers. Repertoires were generated with immunoSEQ multiplex PCR, while TCRdb's copy carries only in-frame clones and drops some. The sample lists under 200,000 clones, 60% to 80% occurring once. This receptor was taken from a woman aged 40 to 50 in good health and CMV-seropositive. Sequencing used PBMCs. The gene calls are TRBV19 and TRBJ2-2, with 8 bases matching TRBD1. In DNA, the CDR3 is TGTGCCAGTAGTATAGATGGCAGGGGGCTGGGATCCGGGGAGCTGTTTTTT. Translation: CASSIDGRGLGSGELFF.